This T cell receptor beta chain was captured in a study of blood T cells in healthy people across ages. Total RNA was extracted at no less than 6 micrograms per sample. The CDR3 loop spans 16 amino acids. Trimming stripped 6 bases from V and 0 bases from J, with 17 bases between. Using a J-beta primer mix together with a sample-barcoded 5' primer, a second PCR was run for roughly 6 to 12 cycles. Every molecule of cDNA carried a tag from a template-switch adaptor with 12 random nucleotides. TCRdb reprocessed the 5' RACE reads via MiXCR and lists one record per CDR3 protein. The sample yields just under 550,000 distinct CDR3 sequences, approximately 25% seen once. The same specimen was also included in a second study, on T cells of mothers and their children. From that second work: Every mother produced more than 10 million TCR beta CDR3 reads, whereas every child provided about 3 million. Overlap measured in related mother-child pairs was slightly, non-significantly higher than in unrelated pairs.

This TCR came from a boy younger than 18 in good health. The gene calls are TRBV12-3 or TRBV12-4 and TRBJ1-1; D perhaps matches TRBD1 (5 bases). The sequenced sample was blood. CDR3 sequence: CASRIGQGVMNTEAFF. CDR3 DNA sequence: TGTGCCAGCAGGATTGGCCAGGGTGTCATGAACACTGAAGCTTTCTTT.